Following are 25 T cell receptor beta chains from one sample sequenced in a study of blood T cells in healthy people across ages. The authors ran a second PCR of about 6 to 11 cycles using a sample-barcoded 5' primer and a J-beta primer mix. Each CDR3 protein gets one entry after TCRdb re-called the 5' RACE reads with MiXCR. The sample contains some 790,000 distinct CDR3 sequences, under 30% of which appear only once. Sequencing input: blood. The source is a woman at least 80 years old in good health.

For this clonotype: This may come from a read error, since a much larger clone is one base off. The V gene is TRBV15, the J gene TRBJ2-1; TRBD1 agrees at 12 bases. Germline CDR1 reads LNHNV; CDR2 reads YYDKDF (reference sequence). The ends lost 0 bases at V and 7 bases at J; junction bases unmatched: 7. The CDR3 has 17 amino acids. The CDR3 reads CATSREGDRGPGNEQFF. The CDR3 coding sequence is TGTGCCACCAGCAGAGAAGGGGACAGGGGGCCGGGTAATGAGCAGTTCTTC.

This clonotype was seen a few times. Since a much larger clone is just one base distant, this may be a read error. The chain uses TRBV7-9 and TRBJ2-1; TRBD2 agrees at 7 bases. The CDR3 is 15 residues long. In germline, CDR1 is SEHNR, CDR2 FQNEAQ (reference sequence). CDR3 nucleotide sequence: TGTGCCAGCAGCTTAGGGGGGGGTGACAGCAATGGGCAGTTCTTC. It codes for CASSLGGGDSNGQFF.

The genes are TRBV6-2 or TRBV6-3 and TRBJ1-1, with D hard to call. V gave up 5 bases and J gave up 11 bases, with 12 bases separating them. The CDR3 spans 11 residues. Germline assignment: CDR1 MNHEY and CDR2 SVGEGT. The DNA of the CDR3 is TGTGCCAGCAGTGCAGCGTTATCGGCTTTCTTT. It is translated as CASSAALSAFF.

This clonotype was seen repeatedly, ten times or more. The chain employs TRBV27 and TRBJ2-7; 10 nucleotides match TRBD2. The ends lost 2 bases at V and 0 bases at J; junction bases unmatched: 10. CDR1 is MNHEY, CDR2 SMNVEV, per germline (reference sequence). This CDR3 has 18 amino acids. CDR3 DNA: TGTGCCAGCAGTTTAGAGCGGGGGGGCCCTCAGAGCTCCTACGAGCAGTACTTC. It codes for CASSLERGGPQSSYEQYF.

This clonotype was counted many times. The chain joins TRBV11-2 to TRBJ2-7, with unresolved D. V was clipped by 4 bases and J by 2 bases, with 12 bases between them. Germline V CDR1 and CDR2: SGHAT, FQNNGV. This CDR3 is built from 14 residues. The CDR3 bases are TGTGCCAGCAGCTCTACCCCAGGAACCTACGAGCAGTACTTC. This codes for CASSSTPGTYEQYF. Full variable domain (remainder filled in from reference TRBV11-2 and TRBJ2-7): EAGVAQSPRYKIIEKRQSVAFWCNPISGHATLYWYQQILGQGPKLLIQFQNNGVVDDSQLPKDRFSAERLKGVDSTLKIQPAKLEDSAVYLCASSSTPGTYEQYFGPGTRLTVT.

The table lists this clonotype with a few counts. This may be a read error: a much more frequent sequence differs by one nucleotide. The CDR3 sequence is CRARVRGRGYTF. For the CDR3, the DNA is TGCAGGGCTAGAGTCAGGGGGCGAGGCTACACCTTC. The rearrangement links TRBV20-1 to TRBJ1-2, with 8 bases lining up with TRBD1. The CDR3 loop spans 12 amino acids. Germline V gene lookup returns CDR1 DFQATT and CDR2 SNEGSKA (reference sequence).

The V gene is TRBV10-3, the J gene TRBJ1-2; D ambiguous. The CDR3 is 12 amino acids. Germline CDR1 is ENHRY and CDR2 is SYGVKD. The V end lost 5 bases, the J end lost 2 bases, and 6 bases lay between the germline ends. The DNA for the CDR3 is TGTGCCATCAGTCTAACCAACTATGGCTACACCTTC. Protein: CAISLTNYGYTF.

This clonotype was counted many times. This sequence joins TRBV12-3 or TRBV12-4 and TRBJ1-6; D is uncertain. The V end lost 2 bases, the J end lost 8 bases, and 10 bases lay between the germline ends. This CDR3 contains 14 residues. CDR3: CASSLQQEDSPLHF. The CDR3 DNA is TGTGCCAGCAGTTTACAGCAGGAAGATTCACCCCTCCACTTT.

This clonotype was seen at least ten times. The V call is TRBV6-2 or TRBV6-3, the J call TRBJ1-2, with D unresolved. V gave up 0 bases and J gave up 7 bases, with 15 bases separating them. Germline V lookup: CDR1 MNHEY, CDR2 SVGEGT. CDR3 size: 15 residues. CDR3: CASSYSGLRQTGYTF. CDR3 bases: TGTGCCAGCAGTTACTCGGGCTTGAGGCAGACTGGCTACACCTTC.

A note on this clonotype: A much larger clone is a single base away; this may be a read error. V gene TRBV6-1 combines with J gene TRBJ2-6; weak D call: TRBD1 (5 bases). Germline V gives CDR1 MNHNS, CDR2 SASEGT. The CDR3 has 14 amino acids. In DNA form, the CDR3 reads TGTGCCAGCAGTGCTGGACATGGGGCCAACGTCCGGACTTTC. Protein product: CASSAGHGANVRTF.

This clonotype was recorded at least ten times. CDR3 DNA sequence: TGCGCCAGCAGCCCCGGGGGATCCGGGATCTATGGCTACACCTTC. Its translation: CASSPGGSGIYGYTF. This chain joins TRBV4-3 and TRBJ1-2, with D possibly being TRBD1 (5 bases). There are 15 residues in the CDR3. CDR1 is LGHNA and CDR2 is YSLEER in the germline V gene. Trimming cost V 4 bases and J 4 bases, with 16 bases left between them.

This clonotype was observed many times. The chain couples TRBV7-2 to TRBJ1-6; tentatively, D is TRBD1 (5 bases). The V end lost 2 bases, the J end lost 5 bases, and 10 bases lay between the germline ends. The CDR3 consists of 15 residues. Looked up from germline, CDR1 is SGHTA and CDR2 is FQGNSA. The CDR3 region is CASSLSRQNNSPLHF. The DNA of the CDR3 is TGTGCCAGCAGCTTATCCCGACAGAATAATTCACCCCTCCACTTT. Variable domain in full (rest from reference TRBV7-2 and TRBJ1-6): GAGVSQSPSNKVTEKGKDVELRCDPISGHTALYWYRQSLGQGLEFLIYFQGNSAPDKSGLPSDRFSAERTGGSVSTLTIQRTQQEDSAVYLCASSLSRQNNSPLHFGNGTRLTVT.

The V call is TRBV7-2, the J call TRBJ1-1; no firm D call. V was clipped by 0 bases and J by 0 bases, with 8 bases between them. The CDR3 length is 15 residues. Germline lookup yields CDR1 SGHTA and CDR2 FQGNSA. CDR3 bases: TGTGCCAGCAGCTTAGCGGGGAACTTGAACACTGAAGCTTTCTTT. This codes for CASSLAGNLNTEAFF.

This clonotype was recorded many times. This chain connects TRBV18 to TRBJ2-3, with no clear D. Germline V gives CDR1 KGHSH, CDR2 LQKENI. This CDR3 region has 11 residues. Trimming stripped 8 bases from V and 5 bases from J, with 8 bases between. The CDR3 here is CASAPIDTQYF. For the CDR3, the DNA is TGTGCCAGCGCGCCCATAGATACGCAGTATTTT.

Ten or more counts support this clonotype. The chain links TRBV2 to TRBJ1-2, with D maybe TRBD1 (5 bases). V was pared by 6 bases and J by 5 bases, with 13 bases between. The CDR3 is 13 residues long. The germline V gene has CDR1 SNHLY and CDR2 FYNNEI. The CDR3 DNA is TGTGCCAGCAGGGATGACAGTGGATATGGCTACACCTTC. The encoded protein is CASRDDSGYGYTF.

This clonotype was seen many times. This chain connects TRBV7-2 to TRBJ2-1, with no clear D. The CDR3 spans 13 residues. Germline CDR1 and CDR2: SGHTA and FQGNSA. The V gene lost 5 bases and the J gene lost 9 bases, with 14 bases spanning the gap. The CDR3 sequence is CASSQSGVGEQFF. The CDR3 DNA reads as TGTGCCAGCAGCCAGAGTGGAGTCGGTGAGCAGTTCTTC.

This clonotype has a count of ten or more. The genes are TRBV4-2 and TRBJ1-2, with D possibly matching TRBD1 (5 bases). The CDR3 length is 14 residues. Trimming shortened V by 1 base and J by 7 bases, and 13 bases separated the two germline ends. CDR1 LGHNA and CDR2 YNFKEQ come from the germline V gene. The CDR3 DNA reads TGTGCCAGCAGCCAAGTGGGCCAGGGTGGTGGCTACACCTTC. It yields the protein CASSQVGQGGGYTF.

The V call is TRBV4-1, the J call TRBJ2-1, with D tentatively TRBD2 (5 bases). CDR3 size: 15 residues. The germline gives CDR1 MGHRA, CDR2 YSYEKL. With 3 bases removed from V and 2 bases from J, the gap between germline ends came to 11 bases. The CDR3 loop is CASSHIASPYNEQFF. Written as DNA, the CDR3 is TGCGCCAGCAGCCATATAGCGTCCCCCTACAATGAGCAGTTCTTC.

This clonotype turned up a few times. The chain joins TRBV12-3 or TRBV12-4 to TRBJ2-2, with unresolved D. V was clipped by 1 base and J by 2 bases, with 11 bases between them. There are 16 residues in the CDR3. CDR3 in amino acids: CASSLGTHLNTGELFF. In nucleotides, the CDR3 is TGTGCCAGCAGTTTAGGAACACACCTAAACACCGGGGAGCTGTTTTTT.

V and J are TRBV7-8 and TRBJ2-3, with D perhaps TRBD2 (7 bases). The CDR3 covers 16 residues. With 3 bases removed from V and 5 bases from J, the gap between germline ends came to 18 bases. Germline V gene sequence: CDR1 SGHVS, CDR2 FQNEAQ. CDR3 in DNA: TGTGCCAGCAGCTTCTCCGGGGGGCCCTCCGGAGATACGCAGTATTTT. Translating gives CASSFSGGPSGDTQYF.

The CDR3 nucleotides read TGCGCCAGCAGCTTGGTGCCAGGGGAAAGCAATCAGCCCCAGCATTTT. Residues: CASSLVPGESNQPQHF. The rearrangement joins TRBV5-1 to TRBJ1-5; D perhaps matches TRBD1 (6 bases). The length of the CDR3 is 16 residues. Trimming took off 0 bases at V and 1 base at J, with 11 bases between the two ends. Germline V gene data show CDR1 as SGHRS and CDR2 as YFSETQ.

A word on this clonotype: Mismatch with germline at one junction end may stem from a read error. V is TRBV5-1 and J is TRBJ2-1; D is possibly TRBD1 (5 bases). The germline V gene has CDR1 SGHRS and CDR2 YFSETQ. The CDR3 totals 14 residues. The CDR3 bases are TGCGCCAACAGCCCGCAGGGCCAAACCTACGAGCAGTTCTTC. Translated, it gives CANSPQGQTYEQFF. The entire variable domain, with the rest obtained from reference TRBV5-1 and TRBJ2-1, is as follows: KAGVTQTPRYLIKTRGQQVTLSCSPISGHRSVSWYQQTPGQGLQFLFEYFSETQRNKGNFPGRFSGRQFSNSRSEMNVSTLELGDSALYLCANSPQGQTYEQFFGPGTRLTVL.

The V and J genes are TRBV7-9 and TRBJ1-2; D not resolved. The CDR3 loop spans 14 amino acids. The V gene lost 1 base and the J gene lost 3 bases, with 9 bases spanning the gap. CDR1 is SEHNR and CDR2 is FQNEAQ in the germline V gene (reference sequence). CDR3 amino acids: CASSLVLMDYGYTF. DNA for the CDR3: TGTGCCAGCAGCTTAGTTCTCATGGACTATGGCTACACCTTC. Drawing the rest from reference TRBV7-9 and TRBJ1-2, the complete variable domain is DTGVSQNPRHKITKRGQNVTFRCDPISEHNRLYWYRQTLGQGPEFLTYFQNEAQLEKSRLLSDRFSAERPKGSFSTLEIQRTEQGDSAMYLCASSLVLMDYGYTFGSGTRLTVV.

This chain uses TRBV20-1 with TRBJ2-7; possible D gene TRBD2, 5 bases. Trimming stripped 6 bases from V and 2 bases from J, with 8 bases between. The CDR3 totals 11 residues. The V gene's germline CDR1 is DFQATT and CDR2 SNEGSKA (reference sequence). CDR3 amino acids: CSAKRTYEQYF. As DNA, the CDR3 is TGCAGTGCGAAGCGGACCTACGAGCAGTACTTC.

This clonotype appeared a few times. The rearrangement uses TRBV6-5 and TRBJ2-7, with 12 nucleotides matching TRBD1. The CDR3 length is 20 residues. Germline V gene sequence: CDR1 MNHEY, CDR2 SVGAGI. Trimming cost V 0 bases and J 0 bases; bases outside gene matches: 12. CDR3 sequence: CASSYSFRDRGRLSSYEQYF. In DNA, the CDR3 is TGTGCCAGCAGTTACTCATTCCGGGACAGGGGGCGCTTAAGCTCCTACGAGCAGTACTTC.